A single TCR beta chain is shown here with its context. Extraction of RNA preceded its reverse transcription into cDNA, which served as the sequencing template. Method: immunoSEQ multiplex PCR; TCRdb's copy keeps in-frame clones and lacks some. The sample has more than 90,000 clones; more than 30% are singletons. This sample is part of a study of CD8+ T cells in alopecia areata. The germline V gene encodes CDR1 SQVTM and CDR2 ANQGSEA. Trimming left V 5 bases short and J 5 bases short, with 9 bases between. The CDR3 contains 12 residues. The V and J genes are TRBV29-1 and TRBJ1-4; D may be TRBD1 (5 bases). The TCR comes from a human donor with alopecia areata. The sequenced sample consisted of CD4+ T cells sorted from blood. The CDR3 region is CSVNDSNEKLFF. The DNA of the CDR3 is TGCAGCGTTAATGACAGCAATGAAAAACTGTTTTTT.